These 28 T cell receptor beta chains came from one sample sequenced in a study of blood T cells in healthy people across ages. A second PCR, run for roughly 7 to 12 cycles, used a sample-barcoded 5' primer plus a J-beta primer mix. MiXCR, applied by TCRdb to the 5' RACE reads, yields one record per CDR3 protein. Of roughly 1.7 million distinct CDR3 sequences listed, 30% to 35% are singletons. Material: blood. These receptors were obtained from a woman younger than 45 in good health.

This clonotype was counted between two and nine times. The V gene is TRBV5-1, the J gene TRBJ2-3; 11 bases are a match to TRBD2. This CDR3 contains 15 residues. Losses at the gene ends were 3 bases for V and 9 bases for J; bases not matched to a gene: 9. Germline V CDR1 and CDR2: SGHRS, YFSETQ. CDR3 coding DNA: TGCGCCAGCAGCTCCAAGGGACTAGCGGACTCGACGCAGTATTTT. Translated: CASSSKGLADSTQYF. Looking up the rest from reference TRBV5-1 and TRBJ2-3 gives the full variable domain: KAGVTQTPRYLIKTRGQQVTLSCSPISGHRSVSWYQQTPGQGLQFLFEYFSETQRNKGNFPGRFSGRQFSNSRSEMNVSTLELGDSALYLCASSSKGLADSTQYFGPGTRLTVL.

This clonotype has at least ten counts. CDR3: CASRGLGNTEAFF. The CDR3 DNA is TGTGCCAGCAGGGGCTTGGGGAACACTGAAGCTTTCTTT. The chain carries TRBV12-3 or TRBV12-4 and TRBJ1-1; D is uncertain. This CDR3 comprises 13 residues. Trimming took 6 bases from V and 1 from J, leaving 9 bases between them.

This clonotype was detected only a few times. In DNA form, the CDR3 reads TGCAGTGCTATTTCGCCTAGCGGGAGTTACAATGAGCAGTTCTTC. This encodes CSAISPSGSYNEQFF. The chain joins TRBV20-1 to TRBJ2-1; TRBD2 matches at 10 bases. Trimming removed 4 bases from V and 4 bases from J; junction bases left unmatched: 7. CDR1 is DFQATT and CDR2 is SNEGSKA in the germline V gene (reference sequence). The CDR3 totals 15 residues.

Many counts were recorded for this clonotype. The rearrangement links TRBV5-1 to TRBJ2-7, with 8 bases matching TRBD2. Germline CDR1 is SGHRS and CDR2 is YFSETQ. This CDR3 is 15 amino acids long. The ends lost 6 bases at V and 2 bases at J; junction bases unmatched: 10. CDR3 nucleotides: TGCGCCAGCACGAAGACTAGCGCCTCCCCCTACGAGCAGTACTTC. Amino acids: CASTKTSASPYEQYF.

This clonotype was recorded many times. This rearrangement joins TRBV29-1 to TRBJ2-7, with TRBD2 matching 10 bases. Germline-derived CDR1 and CDR2 are SQVTM and ANQGSEA. Germline trimming cut 0 bases from V and 6 bases from J; bases unmatched to any gene: 11. The CDR3 extends over 16 amino acids. The chain's CDR3 is CSVEELSGRAWAEQYF. The CDR3 DNA is TGCAGCGTTGAAGAATTAAGCGGGAGGGCCTGGGCCGAGCAGTACTTC.

J is TRBJ2-5 and V is TRBV7-2, with D hard to call. CDR3 length: 12 amino acids. The germline CDR1 and CDR2 sequences are SGHTA and FQGNSA. V was clipped by 4 bases and J by 5 bases, with 8 bases between them. This chain's CDR3 is CASSSHPETQYF. The CDR3 DNA reads as TGTGCCAGCAGCTCCCACCCGGAGACCCAGTACTTC.

CDR3 coding DNA: TGTGCCAGCAGCGTAGAGGGTCGGGGGTGGGGCACAGATACGCAGTATTTT. Translating gives CASSVEGRGWGTDTQYF. This chain connects TRBV9 to TRBJ2-3, with D perhaps matching TRBD2 (6 bases). Germline V gene lookup returns CDR1 SGDLS and CDR2 YYNGEE. The CDR3 sequence is 17 residues long. The ends were cut back, 0 bases at V and 1 base at J, with 15 bases in the middle.

This clonotype was observed a single time. J is TRBJ1-6 and V is TRBV5-6, with 10 positions matching TRBD1. The germline gives CDR1 SGHDT, CDR2 YYEEEE. The ends lost 0 bases at V and 8 bases at J; junction bases unmatched: 5. The CDR3 loop spans 16 amino acids. CDR3 coding DNA: TGTGCCAGCAGCTTGGGGTCGGGACAGGGGTATTCACCCCTCCACTTT. Translated: CASSLGSGQGYSPLHF.

This clonotype was detected ten times or more. The V and J genes are TRBV4-1 and TRBJ2-1, with 11 bases that match TRBD2. The CDR3 runs 15 residues. CDR1 is MGHRA, CDR2 YSYEKL, per germline. V was clipped by 1 base and J by 7 bases; unmatched bases: 3. The chain's CDR3 is CASSQVAGGENEQFF. In DNA form, the CDR3 reads TGCGCCAGCAGCCAAGTAGCGGGAGGGGAGAATGAGCAGTTCTTC.

V gene TRBV20-1 combines with J gene TRBJ1-5; 7 nucleotides match TRBD1. CDR3 length equals 15 residues. The V gene end was trimmed by 6 bases and the J gene end by 2 bases; junction bases not matched to a gene: 10. Germline CDR1 and CDR2: DFQATT and SNEGSKA (reference sequence). CDR3 loop: CSAGTGTARNQPQHF. The CDR3 DNA sequence: TGCAGTGCGGGCACGGGGACAGCGCGCAATCAGCCCCAGCATTTT.

The chain combines TRBV24-1 with TRBJ2-2; no clear D gene. In germline, CDR1 is KGHDR, CDR2 SFDVKD. V shed 3 bases and J shed 8 bases, with 6 bases lying between them. The CDR3 has 12 residues. The CDR3 sequence is CATSDRPGELFF. The CDR3 DNA sequence: TGTGCCACCAGTGATAGGCCGGGGGAGCTGTTTTTT.

This clonotype came up a few times. The J gene is TRBJ1-6, the V gene TRBV3-1; TRBD1 agrees at 7 bases. The CDR3 extends over 14 amino acids. Per the germline V gene, CDR1 is LGHDT and CDR2 is YNNKEL (reference sequence). Trimming at V came to 3 bases and at J to 11 bases, leaving 7 bases not matched to a gene. CDR3 in amino acids: CASSQLTGPTPLHF. The CDR3 DNA reads as TGTGCCAGCAGCCAGTTGACAGGGCCTACACCCCTCCACTTT.

This clonotype came up a few times. The chain recombines TRBV9 with TRBJ1-1; the D gene is possibly TRBD1 (6 bases). The CDR3 runs to 15 residues. Germline V gene data show CDR1 as SGDLS and CDR2 as YYNGEE. V lost 4 bases, J lost 3 bases, and 16 bases lay in between. CDR3 sequence (DNA): TGTGCCAGCAGCCCGCAGGGGCTCCTCGACACTGAAGCTTTCTTT. It codes for CASSPQGLLDTEAFF.

This clonotype was seen a handful of times. Its ends do not fully match the called genes, so a read error is possible. The chain recombines TRBV2 with TRBJ2-3; 7 bases match TRBD2. Germline lookup yields CDR1 SNHLY and CDR2 FYNNEI. This CDR3 spans 16 amino acids. The CDR3 region is CASGDGNGGTTDTQYF. The CDR3 DNA is TGTGCCAGCGGTGACGGTAACGGGGGGACCACAGATACGCAGTATTTT.

The DNA of the CDR3 is TGTGCCAGCAGTACACGGACAGGTTCTCACTACGAGCAGTACTTC. It is translated as CASSTRTGSHYEQYF. The J gene is TRBJ2-7, the V gene TRBV5-6, with 7 bases lining up with TRBD1. CDR3 length equals 15 residues. Germline loops: CDR1 SGHDT, CDR2 YYEEEE. V lost 5 bases, J lost 3 bases, and 11 bases stayed unmatched.

This clonotype showed up just once. The rearrangement links TRBV6-1 to TRBJ1-2; D not certain. Trimming took 1 base from V and 4 from J, leaving 13 bases between them. The CDR3 is 15 amino acids. Germline CDR1 is MNHNS and CDR2 is SASEGT. DNA of the CDR3: TGTGCCAGCAGTGAAGATCTTTGGTCGCTCTATGGCTACACCTTC. It is translated as CASSEDLWSLYGYTF.

The V gene is TRBV27, the J gene TRBJ1-1; 7 positions match TRBD1. After removal of 7 bases from V and 1 base from J, the junction contained 6 bases not matched to a gene. The CDR3 is 14 amino acids. The germline CDR1 and CDR2 sequences are MNHEY and SMNVEV (reference sequence). Here the CDR3 reads CASIPAGGNTEAFF. The CDR3 nucleotides are TGTGCCAGCATTCCCGCAGGGGGGAACACTGAAGCTTTCTTT.

V and J are TRBV6-1 and TRBJ1-4, with a possible D match to TRBD1 (6 bases). This CDR3 has 18 amino acids. Trimming shortened V by 1 base and J by 2 bases, and 17 bases separated the two germline ends. Germline loops: CDR1 MNHNS, CDR2 SASEGT. The DNA for the CDR3 is TGTGCCAGCAGTGAAGAAGGGGGGGCAGCCGGCACTAATGAAAAACTGTTTTTT. Its protein product is CASSEEGGAAGTNEKLFF.

J is TRBJ2-3 and V is TRBV5-4; tentatively, D is TRBD1 or TRBD2 (7 bases each). The CDR3 runs to 14 residues. Trimming took 6 bases from V and 5 from J, leaving 16 bases between them. Germline loops: CDR1 SGHNT, CDR2 YYREEE (reference sequence). This chain's CDR3 is CASNQGGAEDTQYF. CDR3 in DNA: TGTGCCAGCAATCAGGGGGGGGCGGAAGATACGCAGTATTTT.

The gene calls are TRBV15 and TRBJ2-6; tentative D call: TRBD2 (6 bases). Per the germline V gene, CDR1 is LNHNV and CDR2 is YYDKDF (reference sequence). With 8 bases removed from V and 3 bases from J, the gap between germline ends came to 11 bases. CDR3 length: 14 residues. In DNA, the CDR3 is TGTGCCACCCGCCCGGGGGTTGGGGCCAACGTCCTGACTTTC. Translated, it gives CATRPGVGANVLTF. Complete variable domain (other parts from reference TRBV15 and TRBJ2-6): DAMVIQNPRYQVTQFGKPVTLSCSQTLNHNVMYWYQQKSSQAPKLLFHYYDKDFNNEADTPDNFQSRRPNTSFCFLDIRSPGLGDTAMYLCATRPGVGANVLTFGAGSRLTVL.

This clonotype was observed a handful of times. This chain joins TRBV7-9 and TRBJ2-2; D is unclear. The V and J ends lost 1 base and 10 bases respectively, with 10 bases between them. The length of the CDR3 is 13 residues. Germline CDR1 SEHNR, CDR2 FQNEAQ (reference sequence). In nucleotides, the CDR3 is TGTGCCAGCAGCTTAGAGGTAGACCTGGAGCTGTTTTTT. It yields the protein CASSLEVDLELFF.

This clonotype was observed a few times. This chain uses TRBV15 with TRBJ2-1; D unclear. Looked up from germline, CDR1 is LNHNV and CDR2 is YYDKDF (reference sequence). CDR3 length equals 16 residues. With 3 bases removed from V and 2 bases from J, the gap between germline ends came to 14 bases. The CDR3 DNA follows: TGTGCCACCAGCAGGCCTAACAATAGGGCCTACAATGAGCAGTTCTTC. It yields the protein CATSRPNNRAYNEQFF.

This clonotype occurred a few times. The gene calls are TRBV18 and TRBJ2-1; 12 bases fit TRBD2. The CDR3 length is 16 residues. Trimming at V came to 5 bases and at J to 4 bases, leaving 6 bases not matched to a gene. CDR1 and CDR2 (germline): KGHSH, LQKENI. CDR3 in DNA: TGTGCCAGCTCATCTAGGACTAGCGGGGATTACAATGAGCAGTTCTTC. This gives the protein CASSSRTSGDYNEQFF.

This clonotype was found a few times. This sequence joins TRBV20-1 and TRBJ2-1; TRBD2 matches 10 bases. Germline values: CDR1 DFQATT, CDR2 SNEGSKA (reference sequence). The CDR3 extends over 15 amino acids. V was clipped by 5 bases and J by 5 bases; unmatched bases: 9. As DNA, the CDR3 is TGCAGTGCTCGAAAGACTAGCGGGCTGAACAATGAGCAGTTCTTC. Its translation is CSARKTSGLNNEQFF.

The chain couples TRBV21-1 to TRBJ1-3. TRBV21-1 is termed a pseudogene. CDR3 length: 16 residues. As DNA, the CDR3 is TGTGCCAGCAGCATACACAGGTCCCTACCAGGAAACACCATATATTTT. It codes for CASSIHRSLPGNTIYF.

V and J are TRBV28 and TRBJ2-3; 10 bases match TRBD2. Germline-derived CDR1 and CDR2 are MDHEN and SYDVKM. V gave up 4 bases and J gave up 2 bases; unmatched junction bases: 6. This CDR3 is 16 amino acids long. DNA for the CDR3: TGTGCCAGCAGTTGGATAGCGGGAGGATCCACAGATACGCAGTATTTT. Its protein is CASSWIAGGSTDTQYF.

The chain combines TRBV5-6 with TRBJ2-1; 8 nucleotides agree with TRBD2. Germline V lookup: CDR1 SGHDT, CDR2 YYEEEE. CDR3 length: 15 amino acids. Trimming cost V 5 bases and J 2 bases; bases outside gene matches: 6. CDR3 sequence reads: CASSGAGAAYNEQFF. CDR3 in DNA: TGTGCCAGCAGTGGAGCGGGAGCGGCCTACAATGAGCAGTTCTTC. The variable domain in full, with the rest retrieved from reference TRBV5-6 and TRBJ2-1, is DAGVTQSPTHLIKTRGQQVTLRCSPKSGHDTVSWYQQALGQGPQFIFQYYEEEERQRGNFPDRFSGHQFPNYSSELNVNALLLGDSALYLCASSGAGAAYNEQFFGPGTRLTVL.

Comments on this clonotype: A junction boundary mismatches the germline segment, possibly from a read error. The V call is TRBV20-1, the J call TRBJ2-1, with 11 nucleotides matching TRBD1. This CDR3 comprises 14 residues. CDR1 is DFQATT, CDR2 SNEGSKA, per germline (reference sequence). DNA for the CDR3: TGCAGTGCTAGAGGGACAGGGGGCCGAAATGAGCGGTTCTTC. Protein product: CSARGTGGRNERFF.